This is a list of T cell receptor beta chains from one sample in a study of blood T cell repertoires in COVID-19. The method was immunoSEQ multiplex PCR; TCRdb's version includes in-frame clones alone and lacks a portion of them. Seen here are a few hundred thousand clones, roughly 85% observed once, and the top ten hold 2.5% to 3.5%. What was sequenced was peripheral blood. All receptors come from a woman aged 18-29 years with acute or convalescent COVID-19. Both conserved end residues are part of each CDR3. D genes are given only for firm matches. Size is stated for part of the rows, as once, few or many counts, or as a class when the clone is expanded.

cdr3_nt: TGTGCCAGCAGCGGGGGGGCGGCCACTGAAGCTTTCTTT
cdr3_aa: CASSGGAATEAFF
d_call: .
j_call: TRBJ1-1
v_call: TRBV6-2/TRBV6-3
clone_size: few

cdr3_nt: TGTGCCAGCAGCTTGGGATCAGGGCACCAAGAGACCCAGTACTTC
cdr3_aa: CASSLGSGHQETQYF
d_call: .
j_call: TRBJ2-5
v_call: TRBV5-8
clone_size: .

cdr3_nt: TGTGCCACCAGCACTCGGGACAGTCGCTATGGCTACACCTTC
cdr3_aa: CATSTRDSRYGYTF
d_call: TRBD1
j_call: TRBJ1-2
v_call: TRBV15
clone_size: .

cdr3_nt: TGCGCCAGCAGCCAAGCAAGGGGGCTTACCTACGAGCAGTACTTC
cdr3_aa: CASSQARGLTYEQYF
d_call: TRBD1
j_call: TRBJ2-7
v_call: TRBV4-3
clone_size: .

cdr3_nt: TGTGCCAGCACCTACAGGGGAGGAGGCAATCAGCCCCAGCATTTT
cdr3_aa: CASTYRGGGNQPQHF
d_call: TRBD1
j_call: TRBJ1-5
v_call: TRBV6-6
clone_size: .

cdr3_nt: TGCGCCAGCAGCTTGGTGAACCAGGCGAAAAACTATGGCTACACCTTC
cdr3_aa: CASSLVNQAKNYGYTF
d_call: .
j_call: TRBJ1-2
v_call: TRBV5-1
clone_size: .

cdr3_nt: TGTGCCAGCAGCTTCTCAGGGGGTGGGAATGAGCAGTTCTTC
cdr3_aa: CASSFSGGGNEQFF
d_call: TRBD1
j_call: TRBJ2-1
v_call: TRBV11-3
clone_size: once

cdr3_nt: TGTGCCAGCAGCCCGCTGGGGGCCACAAACACTGAAGCTTTCTTT
cdr3_aa: CASSPLGATNTEAFF
d_call: .
j_call: TRBJ1-1
v_call: TRBV7-2
clone_size: once

cdr3_nt: TGTGCCAGCAGCCTCTCAGGCGCCTACGAGCAGTACTTC
cdr3_aa: CASSLSGAYEQYF
d_call: .
j_call: TRBJ2-7
v_call: TRBV6-2/TRBV6-3
clone_size: .

cdr3_nt: TGTGCCAGCAGTTATAATTTCGGCGGTCGTGCCTATGGCTACACCTTC
cdr3_aa: CASSYNFGGRAYGYTF
d_call: .
j_call: TRBJ1-2
v_call: TRBV6-5
clone_size: .

cdr3_nt: TGTGCCAGCAGTTTGGCAGGGCGCTATGGCTACACCTTC
cdr3_aa: CASSLAGRYGYTF
d_call: .
j_call: TRBJ1-2
v_call: TRBV6-5
clone_size: .

cdr3_nt: TGTGCCAGCAGCTTCAACAGTTATGGCTACACCTTC
cdr3_aa: CASSFNSYGYTF
d_call: .
j_call: TRBJ1-2
v_call: TRBV28
clone_size: .

cdr3_nt: TGCAGCGTTAGTGCAAGGGCAGGGTCGGCTGAAGCTTTCTTT
cdr3_aa: CSVSARAGSAEAFF
d_call: .
j_call: TRBJ1-1
v_call: TRBV29-1
clone_size: .

cdr3_nt: TGCAGCGTAGGACAGGGAAATAATTCACCCCTCCACTTT
cdr3_aa: CSVGQGNNSPLHF
d_call: TRBD1
j_call: TRBJ1-6
v_call: TRBV29-1
clone_size: few

cdr3_nt: TGCGCCAGCAGCCAGGATAATCAGGTGAACACTGAAGCTTTCTTT
cdr3_aa: CASSQDNQVNTEAFF
d_call: .
j_call: TRBJ1-1
v_call: TRBV4-3
clone_size: .

cdr3_nt: TGTGCCAGCAGTCCGAGGAGGGATGGTGAAGCTTTCTTT
cdr3_aa: CASSPRRDGEAFF
d_call: .
j_call: TRBJ1-1
v_call: TRBV12-3/TRBV12-4
clone_size: few

cdr3_nt: TGTGCCAGTAGTATTGCTAGCCCCACAGATACGCAGTATTTT
cdr3_aa: CASSIASPTDTQYF
d_call: .
j_call: TRBJ2-3
v_call: TRBV19
clone_size: .

cdr3_nt: TGCAGCGTTGGGGGGGGGAACGATGAAAAACTGTTTTTT
cdr3_aa: CSVGGGNDEKLFF
d_call: .
j_call: TRBJ1-4
v_call: TRBV29-1
clone_size: few

cdr3_nt: TGTGCCAGCAGCGCCTATAGCGGGGGGAGTACAGATACGCAGTATTTT
cdr3_aa: CASSAYSGGSTDTQYF
d_call: TRBD2
j_call: TRBJ2-3
v_call: TRBV9
clone_size: .

cdr3_nt: TGTGCCAGCAGTTACGGAGGTGTCTCCTACAATGAGCAGTTCTTC
cdr3_aa: CASSYGGVSYNEQFF
d_call: .
j_call: TRBJ2-1
v_call: TRBV6-5
clone_size: .

cdr3_nt: TGTGCCAGCGGCGACAGGGGTGCTGAAAAACTGTTTTTT
cdr3_aa: CASGDRGAEKLFF
d_call: TRBD1
j_call: TRBJ1-4
v_call: TRBV9
clone_size: .

cdr3_nt: TGCGCCAGCAGCTTGGCTCTAGCGGGACCGGAGACCCAGTACTTC
cdr3_aa: CASSLALAGPETQYF
d_call: TRBD2
j_call: TRBJ2-5
v_call: TRBV5-1
clone_size: .

cdr3_nt: TGTGCCAGCAGCTTACCGACCGGACAGGGGGCGCAAGGCTACACCTTC
cdr3_aa: CASSLPTGQGAQGYTF
d_call: TRBD1
j_call: TRBJ1-2
v_call: TRBV7-9
clone_size: .

cdr3_nt: TGTGCCACCAGCAGAGACACCACCGGGGACATTCAGTACTTC
cdr3_aa: CATSRDTTGDIQYF
d_call: .
j_call: TRBJ2-4
v_call: TRBV15
clone_size: .

cdr3_nt: TGTGCCAGCAGCCCTCCCCTCGCGCTAGCGGATTCCTACAATGAGCAGTTCTTC
cdr3_aa: CASSPPLALADSYNEQFF
d_call: TRBD2
j_call: TRBJ2-1
v_call: TRBV7-9
clone_size: .

cdr3_nt: TGTGCCAGCTCACCCCCGGGCCAGGGTACGAACACCGGGGAGCTGTTTTTT
cdr3_aa: CASSPPGQGTNTGELFF
d_call: .
j_call: TRBJ2-2
v_call: TRBV18
clone_size: .

cdr3_nt: TGTGCCAGCAGCTTGAGGCAGGCAAAAGGTGAGCAGTTCTTC
cdr3_aa: CASSLRQAKGEQFF
d_call: .
j_call: TRBJ2-1
v_call: TRBV5-6
clone_size: .

cdr3_nt: TGTGCCAGTAGCCAGGTTTCTGGAAACACCATATATTTT
cdr3_aa: CASSQVSGNTIYF
d_call: .
j_call: TRBJ1-3
v_call: TRBV19
clone_size: .

cdr3_nt: TGTGCCACCAGTGACACGACAGGGGCTAACTATGGCTACACCTTC
cdr3_aa: CATSDTTGANYGYTF
d_call: TRBD1
j_call: TRBJ1-2
v_call: TRBV24-1
clone_size: .

cdr3_nt: TGCGCCAGCAGTCAATCAGGGACAGGGCGTACCTACGAGCAGTACTTC
cdr3_aa: CASSQSGTGRTYEQYF
d_call: TRBD1
j_call: TRBJ2-7
v_call: TRBV23-1
clone_size: .

cdr3_nt: TGTGCCAGCAGAACCGGACAGGGGAGCGGCTACACCTTC
cdr3_aa: CASRTGQGSGYTF
d_call: TRBD1
j_call: TRBJ1-2
v_call: TRBV12-3/TRBV12-4
clone_size: .

cdr3_nt: TGTGCCAGCTCACCTGACAGGGGTTACTACAATGAGCAGTTCTTC
cdr3_aa: CASSPDRGYYNEQFF
d_call: TRBD1
j_call: TRBJ2-1
v_call: TRBV18
clone_size: .

cdr3_nt: TGTGCCAGCAGCGTCACGGCCCCGGACAGGGGAGATGGCTACACCTTC
cdr3_aa: CASSVTAPDRGDGYTF
d_call: TRBD1
j_call: TRBJ1-2
v_call: TRBV7-6
clone_size: once

cdr3_nt: TGTGCCAGTAGTGGCCCACCCTGGGACGGGAGTGGCTTGCGCATCCATGAGCAGTTCTTC
cdr3_aa: CASSGPPWDGSGLRIHEQFF
d_call: .
j_call: TRBJ2-1
v_call: TRBV19
clone_size: .

cdr3_nt: TGTGCCAGCAGGCTAGCAGGAGGGATGAACACTGAAGCTTTCTTT
cdr3_aa: CASRLAGGMNTEAFF
d_call: .
j_call: TRBJ1-1
v_call: TRBV7-2
clone_size: .

cdr3_nt: TGCGCCAGCAGCCAAGGGACAGCGTATAGCAATCAGCCCCAGCATTTT
cdr3_aa: CASSQGTAYSNQPQHF
d_call: .
j_call: TRBJ1-5
v_call: TRBV4-3
clone_size: .

cdr3_nt: TGTGCCAGTAGTATGACTAGCGGCCACTACGAGCAGTACTTC
cdr3_aa: CASSMTSGHYEQYF
d_call: TRBD2
j_call: TRBJ2-7
v_call: TRBV19
clone_size: .

cdr3_nt: TGTGCCAGCAGCCAAGATACCCAGGGTTATTCACCCCTCCACTTT
cdr3_aa: CASSQDTQGYSPLHF
d_call: .
j_call: TRBJ1-6
v_call: TRBV3-1/TRBV3-2
clone_size: .

cdr3_nt: TGTGCCAGCAGCCCTTCCTTCGGGGGAACCCAAGAGACCCAGTACTTC
cdr3_aa: CASSPSFGGTQETQYF
d_call: .
j_call: TRBJ2-5
v_call: TRBV6-4
clone_size: .

cdr3_nt: TGTGCCAGCAGTTTTCCGAAACTAGCGGGAGGGCCGGGTGAGCAGTACTTC
cdr3_aa: CASSFPKLAGGPGEQYF
d_call: TRBD2
j_call: TRBJ2-7
v_call: TRBV28
clone_size: .

cdr3_nt: TGTGCCTGGAGTGTAATGGGAGTTGGCAATCAGCCCCAGCATTTT
cdr3_aa: CAWSVMGVGNQPQHF
d_call: .
j_call: TRBJ1-5
v_call: TRBV30
clone_size: .

cdr3_nt: TGTGCCAGCAGCTTAGCAGCTTCCGGACTAGGACCCTACGAGCAGTACTTC
cdr3_aa: CASSLAASGLGPYEQYF
d_call: TRBD2
j_call: TRBJ2-7
v_call: TRBV7-2
clone_size: .

cdr3_nt: TGCAGCGTTTCAGGTGATACGGGACTAGCGTCCTCCTACGAGCAGTACTTC
cdr3_aa: CSVSGDTGLASSYEQYF
d_call: TRBD2
j_call: TRBJ2-7
v_call: TRBV29-1
clone_size: .

cdr3_nt: TGTGCCAGCAGCCCACCAGCGGGGGAGCTGTTTTTT
cdr3_aa: CASSPPAGELFF
d_call: .
j_call: TRBJ2-2
v_call: TRBV12-3/TRBV12-4
clone_size: .

cdr3_nt: TGTGCCTGGAGTGTAATGTTGTCAGGCAATCAGCCCCAGCATTTT
cdr3_aa: CAWSVMLSGNQPQHF
d_call: .
j_call: TRBJ1-5
v_call: TRBV30
clone_size: .

cdr3_nt: TGTGCCAGCAGAAGAGGGCACGGCTTAAACTATGGCTACACCTTC
cdr3_aa: CASRRGHGLNYGYTF
d_call: .
j_call: TRBJ1-2
v_call: TRBV9
clone_size: .

cdr3_nt: TGTGCCAGTAGTTCCCCAGGGACTAGCGGATACAATGAGCAGTTCTTC
cdr3_aa: CASSSPGTSGYNEQFF
d_call: TRBD2
j_call: TRBJ2-1
v_call: TRBV19
clone_size: .

cdr3_nt: TGTGCCAGCAGTACCCGGGGGGGGCGAGAGACCCAGTACTTC
cdr3_aa: CASSTRGGRETQYF
d_call: TRBD2
j_call: TRBJ2-5
v_call: TRBV27
clone_size: .

cdr3_nt: TGTGCCAGCAGCTTAGTCACGGGGTCTGGCGAGCAGTACTTC
cdr3_aa: CASSLVTGSGEQYF
d_call: .
j_call: TRBJ2-7
v_call: TRBV11-1
clone_size: .

cdr3_nt: TGTGCCAGCAGCTTGAGTACTGGTACGGAGCAGTTCTTC
cdr3_aa: CASSLSTGTEQFF
d_call: .
j_call: TRBJ2-1
v_call: TRBV7-2
clone_size: .

cdr3_nt: TGCGCCAGCAGCCAAGGGCCGGGGAGCGGGAGCACCCTCGAGCAGTACTTC
cdr3_aa: CASSQGPGSGSTLEQYF
d_call: TRBD2
j_call: TRBJ2-7
v_call: TRBV4-3
clone_size: .

cdr3_nt: TGTGCCAGCAGCTTGGCCTCTAATTCCAATGAGCAGTTCTTC
cdr3_aa: CASSLASNSNEQFF
d_call: .
j_call: TRBJ2-1
v_call: TRBV5-4
clone_size: .

cdr3_nt: TGTGCCAGCGCCGATCGTGGCGGGAGGGCCGGCGAGCAGTACTTC
cdr3_aa: CASADRGGRAGEQYF
d_call: TRBD2
j_call: TRBJ2-7
v_call: TRBV5-4
clone_size: .

cdr3_nt: TGCGCCAGCAGCCAAGGAGTAGCGGGGGGCCAAGAGACCCAGTACTTC
cdr3_aa: CASSQGVAGGQETQYF
d_call: TRBD2
j_call: TRBJ2-5
v_call: TRBV4-1
clone_size: .

cdr3_nt: TGTGCCAGCAGCCTTAGGGGGACTAGCGACCGGTACGAGCAGTACTTC
cdr3_aa: CASSLRGTSDRYEQYF
d_call: TRBD2
j_call: TRBJ2-7
v_call: TRBV7-9
clone_size: .

cdr3_nt: TGTGCCAGCAGCCATTACGGGGGAGAGACCCAGTACTTC
cdr3_aa: CASSHYGGETQYF
d_call: .
j_call: TRBJ2-5
v_call: TRBV7-6
clone_size: few

cdr3_nt: TGTGCCAGCAGTTACTGGGGAAACAGGGGAAGCACAGATACGCAGTATTTT
cdr3_aa: CASSYWGNRGSTDTQYF
d_call: TRBD1
j_call: TRBJ2-3
v_call: TRBV6-2/TRBV6-3
clone_size: .

cdr3_nt: TGTGCCTGGAGTCGGGGTTCTGGAAACACCATATATTTT
cdr3_aa: CAWSRGSGNTIYF
d_call: .
j_call: TRBJ1-3
v_call: TRBV30
clone_size: few

cdr3_nt: TGTGCCAGCAGCCAGACTAGCGACTACGAGCAGTACTTC
cdr3_aa: CASSQTSDYEQYF
d_call: TRBD2
j_call: TRBJ2-7
v_call: TRBV28
clone_size: .